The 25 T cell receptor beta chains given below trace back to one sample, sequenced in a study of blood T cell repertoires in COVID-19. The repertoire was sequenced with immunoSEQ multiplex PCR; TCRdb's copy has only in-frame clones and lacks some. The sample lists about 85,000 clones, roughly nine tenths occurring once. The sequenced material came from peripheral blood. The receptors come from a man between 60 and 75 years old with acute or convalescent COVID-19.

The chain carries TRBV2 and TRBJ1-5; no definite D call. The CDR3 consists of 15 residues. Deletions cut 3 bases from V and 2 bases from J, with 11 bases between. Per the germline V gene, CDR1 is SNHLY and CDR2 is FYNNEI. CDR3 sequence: CASSEQAPGNQPQHF. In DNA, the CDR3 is TGTGCCAGCAGTGAGCAGGCCCCGGGCAATCAGCCCCAGCATTTT.

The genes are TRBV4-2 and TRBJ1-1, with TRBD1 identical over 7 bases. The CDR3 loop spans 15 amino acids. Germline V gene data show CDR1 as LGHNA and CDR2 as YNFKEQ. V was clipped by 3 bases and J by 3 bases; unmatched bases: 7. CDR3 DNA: TGTGCCAGCAGCCACGGACAGGTGGGAGACACTGAAGCTTTCTTT. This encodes CASSHGQVGDTEAFF.

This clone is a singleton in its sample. The CDR3 nucleotides are TGTGCCAGCAGGCCCGCGGTAGGGGAACAGCCCCAGCATTTT. Its translation is CASRPAVGEQPQHF. The V call is TRBV2, the J call TRBJ1-5, with a weak D call TRBD1 (5 bases). Trimming took 6 bases from V and 7 from J, leaving 16 bases between them. CDR1 SNHLY and CDR2 FYNNEI come from the germline V gene. The CDR3 loop spans 14 amino acids. Variable domain in full (rest from reference TRBV2 and TRBJ1-5): EPEVTQTPSHQVTQMGQEVILRCVPISNHLYFYWYRQILGQKVEFLVSFYNNEISEKSEIFDDQFSVERPDGSNFTLKIRSTKLEDSAMYFCASRPAVGEQPQHFGDGTRLSIL.

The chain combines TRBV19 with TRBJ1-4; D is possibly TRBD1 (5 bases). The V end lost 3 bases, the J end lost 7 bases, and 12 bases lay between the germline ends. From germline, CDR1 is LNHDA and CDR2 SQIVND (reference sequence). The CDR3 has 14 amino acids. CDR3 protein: CASSMRPGLEKLFF. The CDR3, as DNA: TGTGCCAGTAGTATGCGTCCAGGGCTTGAAAAACTGTTTTTT. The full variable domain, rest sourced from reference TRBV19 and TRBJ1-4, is DGGITQSPKYLFRKEGQNVTLSCEQNLNHDAMYWYRQDPGQGLRLIYYSQIVNDFQKGDIAEGYSVSREKKESFPLTVTSAQKNPTAFYLCASSMRPGLEKLFFGSGTQLSVL.

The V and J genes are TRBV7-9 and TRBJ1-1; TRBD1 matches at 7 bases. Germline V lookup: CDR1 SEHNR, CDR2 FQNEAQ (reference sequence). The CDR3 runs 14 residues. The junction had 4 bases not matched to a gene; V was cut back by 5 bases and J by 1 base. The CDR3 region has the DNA TGTGCCAGCAGCGCGGGGACAGCGAACACTGAAGCTTTCTTT. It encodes CASSAGTANTEAFF.

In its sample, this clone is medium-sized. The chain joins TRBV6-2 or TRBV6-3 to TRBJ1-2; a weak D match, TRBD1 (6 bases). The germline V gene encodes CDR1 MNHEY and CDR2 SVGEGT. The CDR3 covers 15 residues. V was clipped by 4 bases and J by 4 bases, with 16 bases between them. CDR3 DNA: TGTGCCAGCAGTTCGGACAGCCCTTCTGCCTATGGCTACACCTTC. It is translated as CASSSDSPSAYGYTF.

CDR3 sequence (DNA): TGTGCCAGCAGCCAGGGCAGGGGCCTCTACGAGCAGTACTTC. This gives the protein CASSQGRGLYEQYF. This sequence joins TRBV14 and TRBJ2-7; tentatively, D is TRBD1 (6 bases). The CDR3 spans 14 residues. Trimming took 3 bases from V and 3 from J, leaving 12 bases between them. Germline CDR1 SGHDN, CDR2 FVKESK.

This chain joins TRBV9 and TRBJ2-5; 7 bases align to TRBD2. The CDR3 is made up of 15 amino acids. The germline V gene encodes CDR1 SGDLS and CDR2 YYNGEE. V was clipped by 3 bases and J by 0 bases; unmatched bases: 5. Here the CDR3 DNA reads TGTGCCAGCAGCGAGGATGGGGGGGACCAAGAGACCCAGTACTTC. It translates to CASSEDGGDQETQYF.

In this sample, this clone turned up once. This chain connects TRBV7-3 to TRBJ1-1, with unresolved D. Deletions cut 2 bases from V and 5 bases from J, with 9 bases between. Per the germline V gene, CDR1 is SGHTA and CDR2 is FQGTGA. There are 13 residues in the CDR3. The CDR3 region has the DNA TGTGCCAGCAGCTTAGGTGGCGGGACTGAAGCTTTCTTT. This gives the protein CASSLGGGTEAFF.

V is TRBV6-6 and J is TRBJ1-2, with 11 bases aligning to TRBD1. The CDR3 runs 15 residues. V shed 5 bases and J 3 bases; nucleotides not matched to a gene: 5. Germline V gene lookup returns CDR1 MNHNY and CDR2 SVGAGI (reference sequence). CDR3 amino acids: CASSGQGARDYGYTF. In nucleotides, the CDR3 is TGTGCCAGCAGTGGACAGGGGGCGAGGGACTATGGCTACACCTTC.

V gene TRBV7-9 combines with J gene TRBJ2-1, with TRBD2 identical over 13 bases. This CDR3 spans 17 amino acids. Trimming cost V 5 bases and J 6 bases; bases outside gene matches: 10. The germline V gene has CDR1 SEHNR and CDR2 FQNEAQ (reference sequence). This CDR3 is CASSPLKLAGGPNEQFF. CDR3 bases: TGTGCCAGCAGCCCCCTAAAACTAGCGGGGGGGCCCAATGAGCAGTTCTTC.

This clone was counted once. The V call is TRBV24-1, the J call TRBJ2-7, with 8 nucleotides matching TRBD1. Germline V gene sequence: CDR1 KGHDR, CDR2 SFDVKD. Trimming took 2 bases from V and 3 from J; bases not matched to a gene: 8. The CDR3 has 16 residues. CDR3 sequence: CATSDSLGTGVYEQYF. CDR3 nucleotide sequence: TGTGCCACCAGTGATTCCCTCGGGACAGGCGTCTACGAGCAGTACTTC.

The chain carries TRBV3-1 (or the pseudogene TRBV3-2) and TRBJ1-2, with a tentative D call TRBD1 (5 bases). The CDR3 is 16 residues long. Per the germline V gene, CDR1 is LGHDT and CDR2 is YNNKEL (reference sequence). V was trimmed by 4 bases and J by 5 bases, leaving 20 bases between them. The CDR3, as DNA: TGTGCCAGCAGCCTCTTGGGCGGGGGTGTCGGGTATGGCTACACCTTC. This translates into CASSLLGGGVGYGYTF.

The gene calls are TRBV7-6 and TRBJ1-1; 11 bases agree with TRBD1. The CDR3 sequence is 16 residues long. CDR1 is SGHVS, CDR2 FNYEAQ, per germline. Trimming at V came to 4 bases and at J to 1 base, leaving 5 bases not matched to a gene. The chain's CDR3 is CASSYPGTGGNTEAFF. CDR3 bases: TGTGCCAGCAGCTACCCTGGGACAGGGGGGAACACTGAAGCTTTCTTT.

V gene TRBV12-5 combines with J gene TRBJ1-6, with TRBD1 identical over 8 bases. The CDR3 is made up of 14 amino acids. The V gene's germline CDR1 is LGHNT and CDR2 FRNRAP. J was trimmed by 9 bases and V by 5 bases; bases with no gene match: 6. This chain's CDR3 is CASGTGQGISPLHF. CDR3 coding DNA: TGTGCTAGTGGTACCGGACAGGGAATTTCACCCCTCCACTTT.

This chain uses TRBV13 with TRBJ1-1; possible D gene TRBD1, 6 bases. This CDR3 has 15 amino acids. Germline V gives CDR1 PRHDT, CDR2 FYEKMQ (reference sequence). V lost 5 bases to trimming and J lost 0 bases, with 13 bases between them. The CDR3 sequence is CASSAPGQLNTEAFF. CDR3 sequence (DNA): TGTGCCAGCAGCGCCCCCGGACAGCTGAACACTGAAGCTTTCTTT.

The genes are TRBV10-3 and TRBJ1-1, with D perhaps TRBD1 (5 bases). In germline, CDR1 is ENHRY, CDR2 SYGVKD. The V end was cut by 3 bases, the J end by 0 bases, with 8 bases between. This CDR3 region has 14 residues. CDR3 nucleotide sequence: TGTGCCATCAGTGACCGACAGATGAACACTGAAGCTTTCTTT. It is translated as CAISDRQMNTEAFF.

Here the CDR3 reads CASDPRTGAVNEQFF. The CDR3 DNA reads as TGTGCTAGCGACCCCCGGACAGGGGCGGTCAATGAGCAGTTCTTC. The chain combines TRBV12-5 with TRBJ2-1; 9 nucleotides align to TRBD1. This CDR3 has 15 residues. V lost 9 bases, J lost 6 bases, and 12 bases stayed unmatched. Germline values: CDR1 LGHNT, CDR2 FRNRAP.

This chain's CDR3 is CASSHQNTIYF. In DNA, the CDR3 is TGTGCCAGCAGCCACCAAAACACCATATATTTT. The J gene is TRBJ1-3, the V gene TRBV3-1 (or the pseudogene TRBV3-2); D remains ambiguous. The V gene lost 3 bases and the J gene lost 6 bases, with 3 bases spanning the gap. Germline values: CDR1 LGHDT, CDR2 YNNKEL (reference sequence). This CDR3 region has 11 residues.

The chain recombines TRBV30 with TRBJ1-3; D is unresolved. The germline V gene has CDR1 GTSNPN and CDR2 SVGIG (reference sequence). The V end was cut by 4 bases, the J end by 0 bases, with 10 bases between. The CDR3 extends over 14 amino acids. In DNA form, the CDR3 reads TGTGCCTGGACACAGTTTCCCTCTGGAAACACCATATATTTT. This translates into CAWTQFPSGNTIYF.

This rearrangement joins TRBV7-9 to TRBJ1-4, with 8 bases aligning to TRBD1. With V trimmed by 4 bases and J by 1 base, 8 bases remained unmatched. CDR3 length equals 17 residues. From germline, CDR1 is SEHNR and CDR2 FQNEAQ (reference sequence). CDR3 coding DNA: TGTGCCAGCAGCTCACAGATGGACAGGGAAACTAATGAAAAACTGTTTTTT. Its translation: CASSSQMDRETNEKLFF.

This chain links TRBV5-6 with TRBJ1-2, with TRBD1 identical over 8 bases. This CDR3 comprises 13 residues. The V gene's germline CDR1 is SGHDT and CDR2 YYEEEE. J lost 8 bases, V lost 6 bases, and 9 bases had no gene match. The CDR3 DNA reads TGTGCCAGCATTCAGGGGGCTCTTAGAGGCTACACCTTC. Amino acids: CASIQGALRGYTF.

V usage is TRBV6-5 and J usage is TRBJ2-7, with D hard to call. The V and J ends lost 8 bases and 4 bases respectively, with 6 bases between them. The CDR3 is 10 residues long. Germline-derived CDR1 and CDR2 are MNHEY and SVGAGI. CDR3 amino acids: CASGRYEQYF. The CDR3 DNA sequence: TGTGCCAGCGGCCGTTACGAGCAGTACTTC.

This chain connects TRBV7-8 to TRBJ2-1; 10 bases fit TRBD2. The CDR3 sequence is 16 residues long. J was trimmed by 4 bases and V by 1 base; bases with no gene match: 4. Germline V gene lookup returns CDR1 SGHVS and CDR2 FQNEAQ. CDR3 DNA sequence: TGTGCCAGCAGCTTAGATTTGACTAGCGGGTACAATGAGCAGTTCTTC. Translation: CASSLDLTSGYNEQFF.

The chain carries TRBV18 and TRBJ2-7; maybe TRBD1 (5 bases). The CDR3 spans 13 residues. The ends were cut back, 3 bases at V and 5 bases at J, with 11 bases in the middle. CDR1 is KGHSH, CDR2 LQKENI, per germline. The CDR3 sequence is CASSPPSGNEQYF. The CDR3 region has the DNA TGTGCCAGCTCACCTCCCTCAGGGAACGAGCAGTACTTC.